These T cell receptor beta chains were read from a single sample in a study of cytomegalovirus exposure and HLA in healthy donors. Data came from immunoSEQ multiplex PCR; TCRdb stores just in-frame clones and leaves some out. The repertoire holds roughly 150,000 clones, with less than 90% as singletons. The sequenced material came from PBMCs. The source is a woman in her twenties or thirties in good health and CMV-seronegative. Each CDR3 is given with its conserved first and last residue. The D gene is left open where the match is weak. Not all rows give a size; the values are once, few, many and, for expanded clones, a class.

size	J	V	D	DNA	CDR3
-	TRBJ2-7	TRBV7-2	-	TGTGCCAGCAGCTTAGGGACAGCAGTTAGCTACGAGCAGTACTTC	CASSLGTAVSYEQYF
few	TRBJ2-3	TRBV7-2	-	TGTGCCAGCAGCTCGTCGAGGGGTACGCAGTATTTT	CASSSSRGTQYF
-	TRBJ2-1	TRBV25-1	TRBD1	TGTGCCAGCAGGTCGGGACAGGGGGTGCAGTTCTTC	CASRSGQGVQFF
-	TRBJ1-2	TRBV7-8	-	TGTGCCAGCAGCTTAGTCGACCAAGGCCGAGGCTACACCTTC	CASSLVDQGRGYTF
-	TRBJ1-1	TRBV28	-	TGTGCCAGCACCTCGGGGGCTGAAGCTTTCTTT	CASTSGAEAFF
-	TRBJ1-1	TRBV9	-	TGTGCCAGCAGCGTAGATCGGGGGGACGTCTTCTTT	CASSVDRGDVFF
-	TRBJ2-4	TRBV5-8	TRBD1	TGTGCCAGCAGAAGGACAGGGCAAAACATTCAGTACTTC	CASRRTGQNIQYF
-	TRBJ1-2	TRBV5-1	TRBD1	TGCGCCAGCATGAGACAGGGCGGGCGTTTTGGCTACACCTTC	CASMRQGGRFGYTF
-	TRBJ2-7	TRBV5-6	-	TGTGCCAGCAGCTTGCAGGGGTCCTACGAGCAGTACTTC	CASSLQGSYEQYF
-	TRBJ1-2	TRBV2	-	TGTGCCAGCAGTCCTCGGCAGGACCTAGGCTACACCTTC	CASSPRQDLGYTF
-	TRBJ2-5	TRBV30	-	TGTGCCTGGACTTCGGGTGGGACCCAGTACTTC	CAWTSGGTQYF
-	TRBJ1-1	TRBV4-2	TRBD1	TGTGCCAGCAGCCAAAGACAGGGAGTTGGTACTGAAGCTTTCTTT	CASSQRQGVGTEAFF
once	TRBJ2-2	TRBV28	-	TGTGCCAGCAGTTTATTATGGACCGGGGAGCTGTTTTTT	CASSLLWTGELFF
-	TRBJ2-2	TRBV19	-	TGTGCCAGTAGTCTTTCTTCTTACACCGGGGAGCTGTTTTTT	CASSLSSYTGELFF
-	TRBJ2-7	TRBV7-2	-	TGTGCCAGCAGCTTAGGAACTGGATACCCTCTCGAGCAGTACTTC	CASSLGTGYPLEQYF
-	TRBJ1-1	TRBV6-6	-	TGTGCCAGCAGTTACGGCAGATCGGGGAACACTGAAGCTTTCTTT	CASSYGRSGNTEAFF
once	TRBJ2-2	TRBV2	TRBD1	TGTGCCAGCAGTCCCCGACAACAGGACAGGGTAAAAACCGGGGAGCTGTTTTTT	CASSPRQQDRVKTGELFF
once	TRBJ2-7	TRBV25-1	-	TGTGCCAGCAGTGAATATACCACGGCCGAGCAGTACTTC	CASSEYTTAEQYF
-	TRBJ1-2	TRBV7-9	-	TGTGCCAGCAGCTATGGTCTCCCCGCGCTTGGCTACACCTTC	CASSYGLPALGYTF
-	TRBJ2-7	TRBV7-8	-	TGTGCCAGCAGCTTATGGCAGGGGTCCTACGAGCAGTACTTC	CASSLWQGSYEQYF
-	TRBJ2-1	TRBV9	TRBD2	TGTGCCAGCAGCGTGAGGGGGACTAGCGGGCTCAATGAGCAGTTCTTC	CASSVRGTSGLNEQFF
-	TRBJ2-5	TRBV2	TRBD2	TGTGCCAGCAGTGAAGGAATGAGCGGGGCAGCGGGGACCCAGTACTTC	CASSEGMSGAAGTQYF
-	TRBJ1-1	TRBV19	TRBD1	TGTGCCAGCCGGACAGGGGGAGGGGGTGAAGCTTTCTTT	CASRTGGGGEAFF
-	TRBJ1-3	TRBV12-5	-	TGTGCTAGTGGTTTGGCTGGAAACACCATATATTTT	CASGLAGNTIYF
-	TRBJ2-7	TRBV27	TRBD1	TGTGCCAGCAGCGGGACAGGGGGCTCCTACGAGCAGTACTTC	CASSGTGGSYEQYF
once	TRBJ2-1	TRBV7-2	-	TGTGCCAGCAGCGACGGCCCCCGTCCCCCCGGGCAGTTCTTC	CASSDGPRPPGQFF
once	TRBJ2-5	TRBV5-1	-	TGCGCCAGCAGCCAAACAATGGAGAATCAAGAGACCCAGTACTTC	CASSQTMENQETQYF
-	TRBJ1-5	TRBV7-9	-	TGTGCCAGCAGCTTAGGTATGGGGGCAGGTCAGCCCCAGCATTTT	CASSLGMGAGQPQHF